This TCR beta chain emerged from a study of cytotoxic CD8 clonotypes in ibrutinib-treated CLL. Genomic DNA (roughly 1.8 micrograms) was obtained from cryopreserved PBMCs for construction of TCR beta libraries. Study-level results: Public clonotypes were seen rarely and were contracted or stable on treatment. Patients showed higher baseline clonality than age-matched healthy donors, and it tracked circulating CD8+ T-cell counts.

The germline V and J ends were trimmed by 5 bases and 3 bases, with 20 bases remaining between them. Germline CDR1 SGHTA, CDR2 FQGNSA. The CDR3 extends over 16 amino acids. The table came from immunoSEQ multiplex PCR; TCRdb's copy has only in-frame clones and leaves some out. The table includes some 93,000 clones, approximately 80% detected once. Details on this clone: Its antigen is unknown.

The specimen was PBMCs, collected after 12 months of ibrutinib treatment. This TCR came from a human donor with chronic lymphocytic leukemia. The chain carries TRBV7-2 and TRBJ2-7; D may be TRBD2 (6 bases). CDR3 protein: CASSPNPGLGFYEQYF. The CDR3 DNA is TGTGCCAGCAGCCCTAATCCGGGACTGGGGTTCTACGAGCAGTACTTC.